This T cell receptor beta chain was recovered during a study of blood T cells in healthy people across ages. Study summary: Template switching caught about one barcoded beta molecule for each two T cells.

PCR was performed a second time for about 6 to 12 cycles using a sample-barcoded 5' primer and a J-beta primer mix. TCRdb re-analysed the 5' RACE reads in MiXCR, keeping a single row per CDR3 protein. The table has approximately 790,000 distinct CDR3 sequences, about 59% seen once. Unmatched junction bases numbered 10, after V lost 5 bases and J lost 5 bases. Germline lookup yields CDR1 DFQATT and CDR2 SNEGSKA (reference sequence). The CDR3 has 15 amino acids. This TCR was sampled from a man aged 30 to 39 in good health. This chain links TRBV20-1 with TRBJ2-3; 10 bases are shared with TRBD2. Sequencing was performed on blood. This CDR3 is CSAGLAGDLEDTQYF. CDR3 in DNA: TGCAGTGCTGGGCTAGCGGGGGATCTTGAAGATACGCAGTATTTT.